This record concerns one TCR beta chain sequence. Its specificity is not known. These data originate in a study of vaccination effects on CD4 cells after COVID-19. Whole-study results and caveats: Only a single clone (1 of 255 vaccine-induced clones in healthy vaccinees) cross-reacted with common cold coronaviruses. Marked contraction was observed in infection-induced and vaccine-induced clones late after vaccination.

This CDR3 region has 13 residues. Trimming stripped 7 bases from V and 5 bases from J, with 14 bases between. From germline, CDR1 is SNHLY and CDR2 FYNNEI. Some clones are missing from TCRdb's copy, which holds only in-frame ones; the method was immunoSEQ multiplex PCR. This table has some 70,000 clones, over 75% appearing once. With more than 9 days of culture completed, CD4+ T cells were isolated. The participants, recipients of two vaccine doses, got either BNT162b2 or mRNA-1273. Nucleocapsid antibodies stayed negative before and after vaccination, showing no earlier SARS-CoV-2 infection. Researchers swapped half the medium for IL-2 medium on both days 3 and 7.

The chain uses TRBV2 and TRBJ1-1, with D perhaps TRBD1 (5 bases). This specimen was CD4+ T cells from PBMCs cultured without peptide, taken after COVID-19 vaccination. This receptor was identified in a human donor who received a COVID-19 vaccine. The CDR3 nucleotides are TGTGCCAGCACCTCTGGAGGGGCGACTGAAGCTTTCTTT. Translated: CASTSGGATEAFF.